This TCR beta chain emerged from a study of blood T cell repertoires in COVID-19. Study overall: Whether acute or convalescent, the COVID-19 samples came from the United States, Italy and Spain. T cells, B-cell-depleted T cells, or PBMCs supplied cDNA or gDNA.

V was pared by 0 bases and J by 4 bases, with 9 bases of the junction left unmatched. This CDR3 has 18 residues. CDR1 KGHDR and CDR2 SFDVKD come from the germline V gene. As originally analysed: The assay estimated nucleated cells by amplifying reference gene primers. TCRdb's copy holds only in-frame clones and misses some; the assay was immunoSEQ multiplex PCR. V and J calls plus clone size are reproduced from that table; the DNA served to infer D and trimming. Of about 120,000 clones listed, over 60% were seen once; the top ten hold 3% to 4.5%. Sequencing was performed on peripheral blood. The gene calls are TRBV24-1 and TRBJ2-2; TRBD2 matches at 8 bases. The source of this sequence is an elderly woman with acute or convalescent COVID-19. CDR3 in DNA: TGTGCCACCAGTGATTTGCGGGCGGGAGGAGACATCACCGGGGAGCTGTTTTTT. Amino acids: CATSDLRAGGDITGELFF.